Following are 16 T cell receptor beta chains from one sample sequenced in a study of cytomegalovirus exposure and HLA in healthy donors. The primer mix had 60 Vbeta and 13 Jbeta primers. The method was immunoSEQ multiplex PCR; TCRdb's version includes in-frame clones alone and lacks a portion of them. This table has some 95,000 clones, 77% appearing once. The sample comprised PBMCs. These receptors all come from a man aged 45-65 years in good health and CMV-seropositive.

The chain combines TRBV30 with TRBJ2-3; the match to TRBD2 covers 7 bases. This CDR3 comprises 13 residues. Germline assignment: CDR1 GTSNPN and CDR2 SVGIG (reference sequence). Trimming cost V 5 bases and J 5 bases; bases outside gene matches: 7. This chain's CDR3 is CAWQRGGGDTQYF. CDR3 in DNA: TGTGCCTGGCAGCGCGGGGGAGGAGATACGCAGTATTTT.

This clone was seen only a few times. J is TRBJ1-4 and V is TRBV13, with TRBD1 identical over 9 bases. The CDR3 has 15 amino acids. Germline values: CDR1 PRHDT, CDR2 FYEKMQ (reference sequence). The V and J ends lost 2 bases and 7 bases, in that order; junction bases with no gene match: 5. CDR3 in DNA: TGTGCCAGCAGCTTATGGTCGACAGGGGGTGAAAAACTGTTTTTT. It yields the protein CASSLWSTGGEKLFF.

CDR3 in DNA: TGTGCCAGCAGTGAAGCGCACAGGGGTGGGCAGCCCCAGCATTTT. It yields the protein CASSEAHRGGQPQHF. The chain links TRBV6-1 to TRBJ1-5, with TRBD1 matching 7 bases. The germline V gene encodes CDR1 MNHNS and CDR2 SASEGT. The CDR3 runs to 15 residues. Trimming cost V 0 bases and J 7 bases; bases outside gene matches: 6.

This chain connects TRBV6-1 to TRBJ1-5; the D is unclear. Germline V CDR1 and CDR2: MNHNS, SASEGT. This CDR3 is 13 amino acids long. The V end was cut by 2 bases, the J end by 4 bases, with 6 bases between. CDR3 in amino acids: CASSEPENQPQHF. Written as DNA, the CDR3 is TGTGCCAGCAGTGAACCCGAGAATCAGCCCCAGCATTTT.

This chain joins TRBV12-5 and TRBJ1-5, with a weak D call TRBD1 (5 bases). Germline CDR1 and CDR2: LGHNT and FRNRAP. The CDR3 contains 12 residues. Trimming removed 5 bases from V and 5 bases from J, with 7 bases in between. This chain's CDR3 is CASGTGDQPQHF. In DNA, the CDR3 is TGTGCTAGTGGTACGGGGGATCAGCCCCAGCATTTT.

This clone was observed a handful of times. The V call is TRBV4-1, the J call TRBJ1-4; D unclear. Trimming took 0 bases from V and 0 from J, leaving 11 bases between them. Per the germline V gene, CDR1 is MGHRA and CDR2 is YSYEKL. There are 17 residues in the CDR3. The chain's CDR3 is CASSQDGHPATNEKLFF. Written as DNA, the CDR3 is TGCGCCAGCAGCCAAGATGGGCACCCTGCAACTAATGAAAAACTGTTTTTT.

The chain uses TRBV5-1 and TRBJ2-7; tentatively, D is TRBD1 (5 bases). The CDR3 contains 14 residues. From germline, CDR1 is SGHRS and CDR2 YFSETQ. V was clipped by 0 bases and J by 6 bases, with 13 bases between them. Written as DNA, the CDR3 is TGCGCCAGCAGCTTGGGGCAGGGTAAAGGCGAGCAGTACTTC. It specifies CASSLGQGKGEQYF.

About this clone: At one of its ends the junction is not consistent with the germline gene, which may arise from a read error. The chain carries TRBV7-7 and TRBJ2-7, with 8 bases that match TRBD1. The germline CDR1 and CDR2 sequences are SSHAT and FNYEAQ (reference sequence). This CDR3 comprises 13 residues. The CDR3 here is CASSLGQGDEQYF. The CDR3 region has the DNA TGTGCTAGCAGCTTAGGACAGGGCGACGAGCAGTACTTC. Complete variable domain (other parts from reference TRBV7-7 and TRBJ2-7): GAGVSQSPRYKVTKRGQDVTLRCDPISSHATLYWYQQALGQGPEFLTYFNYEAQPDKSGLPSDRFSAERPEGSISTLTIQRTEQRDSAMYRCASSLGQGDEQYFGPGTRLTVT.

This rearrangement joins TRBV28 to TRBJ2-5; weak D call: TRBD1 (6 bases). Germline V lookup: CDR1 MDHEN, CDR2 SYDVKM. This CDR3 is 16 amino acids long. The V gene lost 6 bases and the J gene lost 4 bases, with 21 bases spanning the gap. CDR3 bases: TGTGCCAGCAGACCACAGGGCCAGGGGCATGGAGAGACCCAGTACTTC. This sequence encodes CASRPQGQGHGETQYF.

V usage is TRBV7-3 and J usage is TRBJ2-7; 7 bases align to TRBD1. V lost 5 bases to trimming and J lost 4 bases; unmatched junction nucleotides: 8. Germline V gene sequence: CDR1 SGHTA, CDR2 FQGTGA. This CDR3 spans 14 amino acids. In nucleotides, the CDR3 is TGTGCCAGCAGCCCCGGGGACAGAAGATACGAGCAGTACTTC. It codes for CASSPGDRRYEQYF.

The V call is TRBV27, the J call TRBJ2-7; 8 bases line up with TRBD1. V dropped 1 base and J dropped 0; count of bases not matched to a gene: 2. This CDR3 has 15 residues. Germline V gene sequence: CDR1 MNHEY, CDR2 SMNVEV (reference sequence). CDR3 residues: CASSLYGTGSYEQYF. The CDR3 nucleotides are TGTGCCAGCAGTTTATACGGGACAGGCTCCTACGAGCAGTACTTC.

This sequence joins TRBV11-2 and TRBJ2-7, with TRBD1 matching 10 bases. This CDR3 spans 15 amino acids. V lost 7 bases, J lost 4 bases, and 10 bases stayed unmatched. Germline CDR1 is SGHAT and CDR2 is FQNNGV. CDR3 nucleotide sequence: TGTGCCAGCAACCCGGGACAGGGGCGCCCGTACGAGCAGTACTTC. This gives the protein CASNPGQGRPYEQYF.

This clone occurred once. An end of the junction differs from the germline gene, which may be a read error. This chain uses TRBV6-1 with TRBJ1-5, with D possibly matching TRBD1 (6 bases). This CDR3 is built from 15 residues. Germline V gene data show CDR1 as MNHNS and CDR2 as SASEGT. CDR3 sequence: CASSAYTGLVQPQNF. CDR3 nucleotides: TGTGCCAGCAGTGCCTATACAGGGTTAGTTCAGCCCCAGAATTTT.

V usage is TRBV19 and J usage is TRBJ2-7; TRBD2 might be the D (6 bases). This CDR3 region has 16 residues. Deletions cut 5 bases from V and 0 bases from J, with 17 bases between. CDR1 and CDR2 (germline): LNHDA, SQIVND (reference sequence). The CDR3, as DNA: TGTGCCAGTAGTGCCGGGGGAAGTGCCCGCTCCTACGAGCAGTACTTC. It encodes CASSAGGSARSYEQYF.

The V gene is TRBV5-6, the J gene TRBJ2-7; 9 bases match TRBD1. This CDR3 is 16 amino acids long. Germline loops: CDR1 SGHDT, CDR2 YYEEEE. The V and J ends lost 3 bases and 4 bases, in that order; junction bases with no gene match: 11. CDR3 region: CASSWNRGQGRYEQYF. The CDR3 region has the DNA TGTGCCAGCAGCTGGAACCGAGGACAGGGGAGGTACGAGCAGTACTTC.

The V call is TRBV5-6, the J call TRBJ1-3; TRBD1 is a possible D gene (5 bases). CDR1 is SGHDT and CDR2 is YYEEEE in the germline V gene. The length of the CDR3 is 15 residues. V lost 0 bases to trimming and J lost 1 base, with 8 bases between them. CDR3 nucleotides: TGTGCCAGCAGCTTGGGACAGACTTCTGGAAACACCATATATTTT. Amino acid sequence: CASSLGQTSGNTIYF.